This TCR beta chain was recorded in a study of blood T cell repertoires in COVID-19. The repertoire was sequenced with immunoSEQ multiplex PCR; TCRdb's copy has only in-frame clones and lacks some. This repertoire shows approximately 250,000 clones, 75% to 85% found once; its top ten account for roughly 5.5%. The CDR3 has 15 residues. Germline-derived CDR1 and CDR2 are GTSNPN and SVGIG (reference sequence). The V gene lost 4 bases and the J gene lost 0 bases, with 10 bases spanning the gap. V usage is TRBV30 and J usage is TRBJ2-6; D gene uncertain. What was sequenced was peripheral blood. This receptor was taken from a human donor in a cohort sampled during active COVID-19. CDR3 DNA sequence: TGTGCCTGGAAGCCTAACCGCTCTGGGGCCAACGTCCTGACTTTC. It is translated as CAWKPNRSGANVLTF.